Each of the 32 T cell receptor beta chains below was sequenced from the same sample in a study of somatic mutations in cytotoxic T cells in rheumatoid arthritis. The repertoire was sequenced with immunoSEQ multiplex PCR; TCRdb's copy has only in-frame clones and lacks some. The sample lists about 17,000 clones, around 80% seen once, with about 5.1% in the top ten. Sequencing input: CD8+ T cells sorted from blood. These receptors were taken from an adult with rheumatoid arthritis.

The chain uses TRBV29-1 and TRBJ2-1; 14 nucleotides match TRBD2. V was clipped by 4 bases and J by 9 bases; unmatched bases: 5. Germline CDR1 SQVTM, CDR2 ANQGSEA. The CDR3 has 14 amino acids. CDR3 protein: CSVGLAGGPVEQFF. CDR3 DNA sequence: TGCAGCGTTGGACTAGCGGGGGGGCCTGTTGAGCAGTTCTTC.

The chain links TRBV10-3 to TRBJ2-3, with 10 bases lining up with TRBD2. The CDR3 sequence is 17 residues long. V lost 1 base, J lost 2 bases, and 6 bases stayed unmatched. Germline V gene data show CDR1 as ENHRY and CDR2 as SYGVKD. DNA of the CDR3: TGTGCCATCAGTGAGTTTGGGCTAGCGGGGGACACAGATACGCAGTATTTT. It translates to CAISEFGLAGDTDTQYF.

The chain recombines TRBV7-2 with TRBJ1-1; no clear D. Germline V gene sequence: CDR1 SGHTA, CDR2 FQGNSA. The ends were cut back, 5 bases at V and 5 bases at J, with 12 bases in the middle. The CDR3 sequence is 13 residues long. The CDR3 loop is CASSTRGETEAFF. DNA for the CDR3: TGTGCCAGCAGCACCCGGGGAGAAACTGAAGCTTTCTTT. Looking up the rest from reference TRBV7-2 and TRBJ1-1 gives the full variable domain: GAGVSQSPSNKVTEKGKDVELRCDPISGHTALYWYRQSLGQGLEFLIYFQGNSAPDKSGLPSDRFSAERTGGSVSTLTIQRTQQEDSAVYLCASSTRGETEAFFGQGTRLTVV.

The V and J genes are TRBV27 and TRBJ2-1; 8 bases agree with TRBD1. This CDR3 spans 14 amino acids. The germline gives CDR1 MNHEY, CDR2 SMNVEV (reference sequence). The junction had 2 bases not matched to a gene; V was cut back by 1 base and J by 6 bases. The CDR3 DNA reads as TGTGCCAGCAGTTTATTTACAGGGGGCAATGAGCAGTTCTTC. Translation: CASSLFTGGNEQFF.

The chain couples TRBV11-2 to TRBJ2-7; TRBD1 matches at 9 bases. The CDR3 covers 13 residues. Germline V gives CDR1 SGHAT, CDR2 FQNNGV. J was trimmed by 7 bases and V by 5 bases; bases with no gene match: 6. The CDR3 DNA follows: TGTGCCAGCAGCCAAGGACAGGGGTGGGAGCAGTACTTC. It is translated as CASSQGQGWEQYF.

The chain combines TRBV6-5 with TRBJ1-1, with D unresolved. Germline V lookup: CDR1 MNHEY, CDR2 SVGAGI. This CDR3 comprises 11 residues. Trimming took off 6 bases at V and 6 bases at J, with 8 bases between the two ends. The CDR3 nucleotides read TGTGCCAGCAGAGACATGGCTGAAGCTTTCTTT. It codes for CASRDMAEAFF.

The gene calls are TRBV5-6 and TRBJ2-7, with a weak D call TRBD2 (5 bases). The CDR3 spans 13 residues. V lost 0 bases to trimming and J lost 4 bases, with 8 bases between them. CDR1 and CDR2 from the germline V gene are SGHDT and YYEEEE. CDR3 sequence (DNA): TGTGCCAGCAGCTTGGATCGCGGGTACGAGCAGTACTTC. Its translation is CASSLDRGYEQYF.

V is TRBV7-9 and J is TRBJ1-4; D uncertain. Germline CDR1 is SEHNR and CDR2 is FQNEAQ (reference sequence). Trimming removed 4 bases at V and 0 bases at J, with 15 bases between. This CDR3 is 17 amino acids long. The DNA of the CDR3 is TGTGCCAGCAGCTCACGGCATATACAGCCAACTAATGAAAAACTGTTTTTT. Protein product: CASSSRHIQPTNEKLFF.

In its sample, this clone was seen a few times. The J gene is TRBJ1-1, the V gene TRBV5-1; 7 positions match TRBD1. Trimming cost V 6 bases and J 1 base; bases outside gene matches: 3. This CDR3 comprises 13 residues. CDR1 is SGHRS, CDR2 YFSETQ, per germline. CDR3 in DNA: TGCGCCAGCATCGGGACAGAGAACACTGAAGCTTTCTTT. Amino acids: CASIGTENTEAFF.

This clone was recorded only once. The chain couples TRBV7-9 to TRBJ2-5, with 7 bases fitting TRBD1. The DNA end lines up better with TRBJ2-7; the J call may be wrong. The CDR3 extends over 14 amino acids. The germline CDR1 and CDR2 sequences are SEHNR and FQNEAQ (reference sequence). The CDR3 nucleotides are TGTGCCAGCAGCCGATGGGACAGTACCTACGAGCAGTACTTC. Protein: CASSRWDSTYEQYF.

V usage is TRBV19 and J usage is TRBJ1-4; D not certain. Germline V gene data show CDR1 as LNHDA and CDR2 as SQIVND (reference sequence). The CDR3 is made up of 11 amino acids. V was trimmed by 1 base and J by 11 bases, leaving 5 bases between them. For the CDR3, the DNA is TGTGCCAGTAGTATAGGTGGGAAACTGTTTTTT. This encodes CASSIGGKLFF. Drawing the rest from reference TRBV19 and TRBJ1-4, the complete variable domain is DGGITQSPKYLFRKEGQNVTLSCEQNLNHDAMYWYRQDPGQGLRLIYYSQIVNDFQKGDIAEGYSVSREKKESFPLTVTSAQKNPTAFYLCASSIGGKLFFGSGTQLSVL.

V gene TRBV11-2 combines with J gene TRBJ1-1; D ambiguous. The germline V gene has CDR1 SGHAT and CDR2 FQNNGV. The CDR3 has 12 residues. V lost 3 bases to trimming and J lost 2 bases, with 4 bases between them. The CDR3 bases are TGTGCCAGCAGCTTTATTAACACTGAAGCTTTCTTT. Amino acids: CASSFINTEAFF.

The chain employs TRBV6-4 and TRBJ2-7; D uncertain. CDR3 length: 12 amino acids. Per germline, CDR1 MRHNA and CDR2 SNTAGT. The V end lost 4 bases, the J end lost 4 bases, and 8 bases lay between the germline ends. The CDR3 sequence is CASSALGYEQYF. In DNA, the CDR3 is TGTGCCAGCAGTGCTCTTGGGTACGAGCAGTACTTC.

This clone occurred once. V usage is TRBV29-1 and J usage is TRBJ2-7, with a possible D match to TRBD1 (7 bases). This CDR3 spans 14 amino acids. V dropped 3 bases and J dropped 4 bases, with 16 bases sitting between them. Germline V gives CDR1 SQVTM, CDR2 ANQGSEA. CDR3 sequence: CSVEIGQEGYEQYF. For the CDR3, the DNA is TGCAGCGTTGAGATTGGACAGGAGGGGTACGAGCAGTACTTC.

The CDR3 is CASSLVCGVVYEQFF. CDR3 sequence (DNA): TGCGCCAGCAGCTTGGTGTGTGGGGTTGTCTATGAGCAGTTCTTC. The rearrangement links TRBV5-1 to TRBJ2-1; D uncertain. Trimming took off 0 bases at V and 8 bases at J, with 15 bases between the two ends. CDR1 and CDR2 from the germline V gene are SGHRS and YFSETQ. The CDR3 is 15 amino acids.

This clone was found once. The chain has TRBV29-1 and TRBJ1-2, with TRBD1 identical over 8 bases. Trimming at V came to 7 bases and at J to 8 bases, leaving 12 bases not matched to a gene. The germline CDR1 and CDR2 sequences are SQVTM and ANQGSEA. This CDR3 region has 13 residues. Here the CDR3 DNA reads TGCAGCGGGGGGAGACAGGGGACCTCCGGCTACACCTTC. Translated: CSGGRQGTSGYTF.

The V and J genes are TRBV15 and TRBJ2-2, with D perhaps TRBD1 (6 bases). Germline V gene sequence: CDR1 LNHNV, CDR2 YYDKDF (reference sequence). Trimming pared 0 bases from V and 4 bases from J, leaving 9 bases between. The CDR3 has 15 residues. CDR3 in DNA: TGTGCCACCAGCAGAGAGGGGGCCGCCACCGGGGAGCTGTTTTTT. It is translated as CATSREGAATGELFF.

This clone was seen a handful of times. The sample contains more than one DNA sequence encoding this CDR3. V and J are TRBV7-9 and TRBJ2-5; 10 bases fit TRBD2. V shed 3 bases, J shed 0 bases, and the junction held 4 bases outside the gene matches. The V gene's germline CDR1 is SEHNR and CDR2 FQNEAQ (reference sequence). The CDR3 sequence is 16 residues long. CDR3 protein: CASSFVLAGDQETQYF. In DNA form, the CDR3 reads TGTGCCAGCAGCTTTGTCCTAGCGGGGGACCAAGAGACCCAGTACTTC. The full variable domain, rest sourced from reference TRBV7-9 and TRBJ2-5, is DTGVSQNPRHKITKRGQNVTFRCDPISEHNRLYWYRQTLGQGPEFLTYFQNEAQLEKSRLLSDRFSAERPKGSFSTLEIQRTEQGDSAMYLCASSFVLAGDQETQYFGPGTRLLVL.

The chain couples TRBV9 to TRBJ2-2, with no clear D. The germline CDR1 and CDR2 sequences are SGDLS and YYNGEE. The CDR3 is 12 residues long. Trimming stripped 2 bases from V and 5 bases from J, with 4 bases between. The CDR3 loop is CASSVRTGELFF. The CDR3 region has the DNA TGTGCCAGCAGCGTCAGGACCGGGGAGCTGTTTTTT.

The J gene is TRBJ2-3, the V gene TRBV7-2; D unclear. This CDR3 spans 12 amino acids. Between the trimmed V and J ends, which lost 1 base and 4 bases, there was a span of 3 bases. The germline gives CDR1 SGHTA, CDR2 FQGNSA. CDR3 region: CASSLVADTQYF. Here the CDR3 DNA reads TGTGCCAGCAGCTTAGTTGCAGATACGCAGTATTTT.

The chain recombines TRBV13 with TRBJ2-1, with D unresolved. The V end lost 0 bases, the J end lost 7 bases, and 10 bases lay between the germline ends. Germline V gene data show CDR1 as PRHDT and CDR2 as FYEKMQ (reference sequence). The CDR3 length is 14 residues. The CDR3 here is CASSLGRGINEQFF. CDR3 DNA: TGTGCCAGCAGCTTAGGCCGAGGTATAAATGAGCAGTTCTTC.

This chain connects TRBV6-1 to TRBJ2-2; no firm D call. This CDR3 has 15 residues. V was clipped by 2 bases and J by 2 bases, with 9 bases between them. Germline V gene sequence: CDR1 MNHNS, CDR2 SASEGT. CDR3 bases: TGTGCCAGCAGTGAAATCTACTCCAACACCGGGGAGCTGTTTTTT. This translates into CASSEIYSNTGELFF.

The chain combines TRBV5-6 with TRBJ1-4, with no clear D. V was shortened by 4 bases and J by 0 bases, with 10 bases between the two germline ends. This CDR3 is 15 amino acids long. The germline gives CDR1 SGHDT, CDR2 YYEEEE. The CDR3, as DNA: TGTGCCAGCAGCCCCTACTTGGCAACTAATGAAAAACTGTTTTTT. It specifies CASSPYLATNEKLFF. Drawing the rest from reference TRBV5-6 and TRBJ1-4, the complete variable domain is DAGVTQSPTHLIKTRGQQVTLRCSPKSGHDTVSWYQQALGQGPQFIFQYYEEEERQRGNFPDRFSGHQFPNYSSELNVNALLLGDSALYLCASSPYLATNEKLFFGSGTQLSVL.

V is TRBV5-6 and J is TRBJ2-7; no clear D. Between the trimmed V and J ends, which lost 1 base and 3 bases, there was a span of 14 bases. CDR3 length: 15 amino acids. Germline V lookup: CDR1 SGHDT, CDR2 YYEEEE. The DNA of the CDR3 is TGTGCCAGCAGCTTGCTGCAGGAACTCGTCTACGAGCAGTACTTC. Its translation is CASSLLQELVYEQYF.

V gene TRBV4-1 combines with J gene TRBJ2-7, with TRBD1 as a possible D gene (6 bases). CDR3 length equals 13 residues. Germline assignment: CDR1 MGHRA and CDR2 YSYEKL. The V end lost 0 bases, the J end lost 3 bases, and 6 bases lay between the germline ends. The CDR3: CASSQDRGYEQYF. CDR3 coding DNA: TGCGCCAGCAGCCAAGACAGGGGCTACGAGCAGTACTTC.

This clone was seen a single time. The V and J genes are TRBV5-1 and TRBJ1-1; D remains ambiguous. Trimming stripped 0 bases from V and 0 bases from J, with 9 bases between. The CDR3 has 15 residues. CDR1 and CDR2 (germline): SGHRS, YFSETQ. CDR3 coding DNA: TGCGCCAGCAGCTTGGAGGGCTCACTGAACACTGAAGCTTTCTTT. Amino acid sequence: CASSLEGSLNTEAFF.

The V and J genes are TRBV9 and TRBJ2-7, with a tentative D call TRBD2 (6 bases). CDR1 SGDLS and CDR2 YYNGEE come from the germline V gene. This CDR3 region has 12 residues. V was shortened by 3 bases and J by 4 bases, with 8 bases between the two germline ends. This chain's CDR3 is CASSAGGYEQYF. The CDR3 bases are TGTGCCAGCAGCGCTGGGGGGTACGAGCAGTACTTC.

The chain carries TRBV7-9 and TRBJ1-2; unclear D gene. Germline lookup yields CDR1 SEHNR and CDR2 FQNEAQ (reference sequence). CDR3 length equals 12 residues. Trimming pared 3 bases from V and 8 bases from J, leaving 10 bases between. The CDR3 coding sequence is TGTGCCAGCAGCTTGATCGAGTGGGGCTACACCTTC. Protein: CASSLIEWGYTF.

The chain is built from TRBV11-2 and TRBJ2-2; D gene unclear. CDR3 length: 11 amino acids. V was trimmed by 3 bases and J by 10 bases, leaving 6 bases between them. Looked up from germline, CDR1 is SGHAT and CDR2 is FQNNGV. CDR3 sequence (DNA): TGTGCCAGCAGCTTTCTGGCGGAGCTGTTTTTT. It specifies CASSFLAELFF.

This clone came up a few times. The V and J genes are TRBV9 and TRBJ2-2; D is uncertain. This CDR3 has 14 residues. Trimming cost V 3 bases and J 6 bases, with 12 bases left between them. CDR1 is SGDLS and CDR2 is YYNGEE in the germline V gene. In nucleotides, the CDR3 is TGTGCCAGCAGCGACGTCCTGGGATCCGGGGAGCTGTTTTTT. This sequence encodes CASSDVLGSGELFF. Using reference TRBV9 and TRBJ2-2 for the parts outside the CDR3, the full variable domain is DSGVTQTPKHLITATGQRVTLRCSPRSGDLSVYWYQQSLDQGLQFLIQYYNGEERAKGNILERFSAQQFPDLHSELNLSSLELGDSALYFCASSDVLGSGELFFGEGSRLTVL.

J is TRBJ2-1 and V is TRBV29-1; 7 positions agree with TRBD2. After removal of 7 bases from V and 0 bases from J, the junction contained 9 bases not matched to a gene. Per the germline V gene, CDR1 is SQVTM and CDR2 is ANQGSEA. The CDR3 runs 15 residues. CDR3 nucleotide sequence: TGCAGCGCTACCCTAGCGGTAAGCTCCTACAATGAGCAGTTCTTC. It specifies CSATLAVSSYNEQFF.

The chain carries TRBV1 and TRBJ2-2. TRBV1 counts as a pseudogene. This CDR3 spans 13 amino acids. CDR3 coding DNA: TGCACCAGCAGCCAGCCCCCCGCCGGGGAGCTGTTTTTT. This gives the protein CTSSQPPAGELFF.